This T cell receptor (beta chain) is from a study of blood T cell repertoires in COVID-19. Study as a whole: There were acute and convalescent COVID-19 samples, and they came from the United States, Italy and Spain. The cDNA or gDNA used as material had been derived from T cells, B-cell-depleted T cells, or PBMCs.

The CDR3 runs to 11 residues. The trim removed 11 bases at V and 8 bases at J, leaving 6 bases unmatched. CDR1 is SGHTA and CDR2 is FQGNSA in the germline V gene. In the study's own analysis: By means of reference gene primer amplification, nucleated cell counts were estimated. Here immunoSEQ multiplex PCR was the method, and the copy in TCRdb shows in-frame clones only, minus some. That table supplies the V and J calls and clone size; D and trimming were determined from the DNA. The sample lists about 150,000 clones; about 88% were seen once. This chain uses TRBV7-2 with TRBJ1-2; 9 bases align to TRBD1. Specimen: peripheral blood. This TCR derives from a woman aged 70-85 years with acute or convalescent COVID-19. In DNA form, the CDR3 reads TGTGCCGGGGGACAGGGTCTAGGCTACACCTTC. Translating gives CAGGQGLGYTF.